One sample yielded the 19 T cell receptor beta chains listed below, sequenced in a study of breast tumors, draining lymph nodes, adjacent tissues (dated by TCRdb to about 2016). The lymph node samples were taken from the axillary draining lymph nodes of breast cancer patients. Libraries were constructed by multiplex PCR. The sample was run on an Illumina HiSeq 2000. Through fastp at Q25 and MiXCR, TCRdb rebuilt clones from the public reads, retaining in-frame beta chains. Here each entry gathers all rows of one CDR3 protein and keeps the most common genes and DNA. Here the sample has approximately 130,000 distinct CDR3 sequences; 21% occur a single time. The top ten clones comprise about 2% of the sample. Material: axillary lymph node tissue. These receptors were collected from a female donor with breast cancer. Some clones in this sample may be carry-over from other donors' samples.

The rearrangement joins TRBV19 to TRBJ2-7; D may be TRBD1 or TRBD2 (5 bases each). There are 16 residues in the CDR3. Germline values: CDR1 LNHDA, CDR2 SQIVND (reference sequence). Trimming removed 4 bases from V and 0 bases from J, with 16 bases in between. Here the CDR3 reads CASSTPLRGTSYEQYF. CDR3 DNA sequence: TGTGCCAGTAGTACCCCCTTGAGGGGCACCTCCTACGAGCAGTACTTC.

This clonotype appeared many times. The chain has TRBV7-9 and TRBJ1-4, with 9 nucleotides matching TRBD1. This CDR3 contains 15 residues. The germline gives CDR1 SEHNR, CDR2 FQNEAQ (reference sequence). The trim removed 7 bases at V and 5 bases at J, leaving 8 bases unmatched. As DNA, the CDR3 is TGTGCCAGCAACAAAGGAGGGACAGGGAATGAAAAACTGTTTTTT. This encodes CASNKGGTGNEKLFF.

This clonotype was picked up many times. V and J are TRBV2 and TRBJ2-7; tentative D call: TRBD1 (6 bases). CDR3 length: 14 amino acids. Germline V gene lookup returns CDR1 SNHLY and CDR2 FYNNEI. With 6 bases removed from V and 6 bases from J, the gap between germline ends came to 18 bases. The DNA for the CDR3 is TGTGCCAGCAGGGTGGCAGGGGCCCCCGGCGAGCAGTACTTC. Amino acids: CASRVAGAPGEQYF.

Comment on this clonotype: This likely comes from a read error, as the CDR3 has no conserved phenylalanine or tryptophan at its end. The CDR3 DNA reads TGTACCAGCAGTGACGCTGGCCAAAGCTCCTACAATGAGCAGTTCTCC. Its protein product is CTSSDAGQSSYNEQFS. The chain joins TRBV6-1 to TRBJ2-1; no firm D call. In germline, CDR1 is MNHNS, CDR2 SASEGT. The CDR3 totals 16 residues.

V usage is TRBV28 and J usage is TRBJ2-2; 7 bases map to TRBD2. The ends lost 8 bases at V and 0 bases at J; junction bases unmatched: 6. The CDR3 extends over 15 amino acids. Germline values: CDR1 MDHEN, CDR2 SYDVKM. CDR3 loop: CASRPGLTNTGELFF. DNA of the CDR3: TGTGCCAGCCGTCCGGGACTAACGAACACCGGGGAGCTGTTTTTT.

Ten or more counts support this clonotype. The chain joins TRBV9 to TRBJ2-5; TRBD1 or TRBD2 may be the D gene (5 bases each). Trimming took 4 bases from V and 2 from J, leaving 18 bases between them. The CDR3 contains 16 residues. Looked up from germline, CDR1 is SGDLS and CDR2 is YYNGEE. The CDR3 DNA reads TGTGCCAGCAGCCCCTCACCGGGACGGAGACAAGAGACCCAGTACTTC. This gives the protein CASSPSPGRRQETQYF.

As to this clonotype: One base away lies a much larger clone, so this may be a sequencing read error. This chain uses TRBV6-1 with TRBJ1-2; a weak D match, TRBD1 (5 bases). Germline V CDR1 and CDR2: MNHNS, SASEGT. This CDR3 spans 13 amino acids. Trimming took off 7 bases at V and 13 bases at J, with 22 bases between the two ends. Here the CDR3 reads CASTGPGDPSFTF. CDR3 DNA: TGTGCCAGCACGGGACCGGGTGATCCTAGCTTCACCTTC.

This clonotype has ten or more counts. The chain uses TRBV10-3 and TRBJ2-5; no clear D. The CDR3 length is 12 residues. Germline CDR1 reads ENHRY; CDR2 reads SYGVKD. Trimming cost V 0 bases and J 9 bases, with 8 bases left between them. DNA of the CDR3: TGTGCCATCAGTGAGTCGGACGCGGCCCAGTACTTC. This codes for CAISESDAAQYF.

This clonotype has ten or more counts. V and J are TRBV12-3 or TRBV12-4 and TRBJ2-6, with D uncertain. The V end was cut by 7 bases, the J end by 1 base, with 8 bases between. The CDR3 extends over 14 amino acids. The CDR3 sequence: CASKKASGANVLTF. The CDR3 coding sequence is TGTGCCAGCAAAAAGGCTTCTGGGGCCAACGTCCTGACTTTC.

This clonotype was counted only a few times. This chain joins TRBV3-1 and TRBJ2-1, with D possibly TRBD2 on 5 matching bases. Germline-derived CDR1 and CDR2 are LGHDT and YNNKEL (reference sequence). Trimming left V 4 bases short and J 0 bases short, with 10 bases between. The CDR3 extends over 15 amino acids. Here the CDR3 reads CASSPTRSSYNEQFF. The CDR3 DNA reads as TGTGCCAGCAGCCCCACTAGAAGCTCCTACAATGAGCAGTTCTTC.

To note about this clonotype: Possible read error: a much larger clone is one base away. The gene calls are TRBV3-1 and TRBJ1-3, with 7 bases identical to TRBD1. CDR1 and CDR2 (germline): LGHDT, YNNKEL (reference sequence). The CDR3 sequence is 11 residues long. The CDR3 DNA follows: TGTGCCAGCGGCCAGGGGGGGACCATATATTTT. Translated, it gives CASGQGGTIYF.

The V gene is TRBV6-2 or TRBV6-3, the J gene TRBJ1-5; tentatively, D is TRBD1 (5 bases). The V gene's germline CDR1 is MNHEY and CDR2 SVGEGT. Trimming stripped 6 bases from V and 3 bases from J, with 12 bases between. CDR3 size: 14 residues. The CDR3 protein is CASSAGPINQPQHF. CDR3 DNA: TGTGCCAGCAGCGCGGGACCCATCAATCAGCCCCAGCATTTT.

This clonotype was detected ten times or more. This chain connects TRBV6-1 to TRBJ2-3; perhaps TRBD2 as D (5 bases). This CDR3 comprises 15 residues. In germline, CDR1 is MNHNS, CDR2 SASEGT. Between the trimmed V and J ends, which lost 3 bases and 0 bases, there was a span of 10 bases. The CDR3 region has the DNA TGTGCCAGCAGTGAGAGGGTTCAGAGCACAGATACGCAGTATTTT. Protein product: CASSERVQSTDTQYF.

The chain recombines TRBV5-6 with TRBJ1-1; tentative D call: TRBD1 (6 bases). Trimming took off 2 bases at V and 0 bases at J, with 14 bases between the two ends. CDR1 and CDR2 (germline): SGHDT, YYEEEE. The CDR3 extends over 16 amino acids. The CDR3 spells CASSFRGTKMNTEAFF. CDR3 nucleotides: TGTGCCAGCAGCTTTAGGGGGACAAAGATGAACACTGAAGCTTTCTTT.

A note on this clonotype: This may be a read error: a much more frequent sequence differs by one nucleotide. J is TRBJ1-2 and V is TRBV9, with D hard to call. The CDR3 totals 14 residues. Germline lookup yields CDR1 SGDLS and CDR2 YYNGEE. V was shortened by 6 bases and J by 8 bases, with 20 bases between the two germline ends. CDR3 loop: CASTRAMSRKGYTF. The CDR3 DNA is TGTGCCAGCACACGCGCGATGAGCAGGAAAGGCTACACCTTC.

To note about this clonotype: One junction end disagrees with the germline gene, perhaps due to a read error. This sequence joins TRBV20-1 and TRBJ2-1; no definite D call. The length of the CDR3 is 15 residues. The germline V gene encodes CDR1 DFQATT and CDR2 SNEGSKA (reference sequence). In nucleotides, the CDR3 is TGCAGTGCTAGAGATACCGGAAGCTCCTACATTGAGCAGTTCTTC. Translation gives CSARDTGSSYIEQFF.

This clonotype was recorded many times. The chain has TRBV2 and TRBJ2-7, with 7 bases identical to TRBD2. V was pared by 4 bases and J by 3 bases, with 6 bases of the junction left unmatched. This CDR3 comprises 14 residues. Looked up from germline, CDR1 is SNHLY and CDR2 is FYNNEI. CDR3 DNA: TGTGCCAGCAGTGTGGGAGGGGAAATCTACGAGCAGTACTTC. Translating it yields CASSVGGEIYEQYF. The variable domain in full, with the rest retrieved from reference TRBV2 and TRBJ2-7, is EPEVTQTPSHQVTQMGQEVILRCVPISNHLYFYWYRQILGQKVEFLVSFYNNEISEKSEIFDDQFSVERPDGSNFTLKIRSTKLEDSAMYFCASSVGGEIYEQYFGPGTRLTVT.

Points on this clonotype: Possible read error: a much larger clone is one base away. No conserved phenylalanine or tryptophan is present at the end of the CDR3, so a read error is the likely explanation. V usage is TRBV29-1 and J usage is TRBJ1-2, with 7 bases fitting TRBD1. The CDR3 extends over 12 amino acids. Germline loops: CDR1 SQVTM, CDR2 ANQGSEA. V was clipped by 6 bases and J by 8 bases; unmatched bases: 9. The DNA of the CDR3 is TGCAGCGTGGAATCCAGGGGGGGAGGCTACACCCTC. Translation: CSVESRGGGYTL.

This clonotype occurred many times. V usage is TRBV19 and J usage is TRBJ1-5; the D is unclear. CDR3 length: 16 amino acids. Trimming shortened V by 2 bases and J by 4 bases, and 15 bases separated the two germline ends. CDR1 and CDR2 from the germline V gene are LNHDA and SQIVND (reference sequence). The CDR3 is CASSIFPTLGNQPQHF. In DNA form, the CDR3 reads TGTGCCAGTAGTATATTTCCGACATTAGGAAATCAGCCCCAGCATTTT. Full variable domain (missing parts from reference TRBV19 and TRBJ1-5): DGGITQSPKYLFRKEGQNVTLSCEQNLNHDAMYWYRQDPGQGLRLIYYSQIVNDFQKGDIAEGYSVSREKKESFPLTVTSAQKNPTAFYLCASSIFPTLGNQPQHFGDGTRLSIL.